This TCR beta chain was recovered during a study of blood T cell repertoires in COVID-19. This clone was counted between two and nine times. Profiled with immunoSEQ multiplex PCR; TCRdb holds only in-frame clones, not every one. This table has some 150,000 clones, more than 60% appearing once. CDR1 MNHEY and CDR2 SVGEGT come from the germline V gene. V was clipped by 6 bases and J by 7 bases; unmatched bases: 12. The CDR3 is 16 residues long. The chain uses TRBV6-2 or TRBV6-3 and TRBJ1-6, with 7 bases fitting TRBD1. The sequence derives from a woman aged 45-60 years with active or convalescent COVID-19. Input material: peripheral blood. The CDR3 DNA is TGTGCCAGCAGCCGATGGACAGGACTGAGGAATTCACCCCTCCACTTT. This translates into CASSRWTGLRNSPLHF.